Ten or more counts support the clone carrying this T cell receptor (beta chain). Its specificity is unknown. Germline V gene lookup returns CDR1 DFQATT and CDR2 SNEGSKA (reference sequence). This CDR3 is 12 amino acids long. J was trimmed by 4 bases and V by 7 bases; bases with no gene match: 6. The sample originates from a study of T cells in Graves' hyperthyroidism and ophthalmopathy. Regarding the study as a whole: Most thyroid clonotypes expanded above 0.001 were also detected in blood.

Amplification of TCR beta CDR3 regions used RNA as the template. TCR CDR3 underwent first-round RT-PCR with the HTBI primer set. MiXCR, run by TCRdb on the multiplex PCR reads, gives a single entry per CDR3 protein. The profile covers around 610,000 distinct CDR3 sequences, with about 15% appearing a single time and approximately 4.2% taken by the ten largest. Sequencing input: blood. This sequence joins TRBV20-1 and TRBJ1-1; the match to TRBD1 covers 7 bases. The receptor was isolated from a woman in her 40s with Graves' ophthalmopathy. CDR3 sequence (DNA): TGCAGTGAAACGCAGGGGGGCACTGAAGCTTTCTTT. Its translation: CSETQGGTEAFF.